This passage covers 17 T cell receptor beta chains from one sample sequenced in a study of T cells in localized non-small cell lung cancer. Assay used: immunoSEQ multiplex PCR; TCRdb lists only in-frame clones, some missing. Of about 54,000 clones listed, about four fifths are singletons. Material: peripheral blood, obtained before any cancer treatment. Receptors were obtained from a female donor at least 60 years old with stage II squamous cell lung carcinoma.

This sequence joins TRBV6-6 and TRBJ1-3, with D uncertain. Germline CDR1 MNHNY, CDR2 SVGAGI (reference sequence). CDR3 length equals 14 residues. Deletions cut 5 bases from V and 2 bases from J, with 10 bases between. In DNA, the CDR3 is TGTGCCAGCAGTGGGTCAGGCACTGGAAACACCATATATTTT. Amino acid sequence: CASSGSGTGNTIYF.

The chain is built from TRBV29-1 and TRBJ2-2, with D unclear. This CDR3 is built from 15 residues. V was clipped by 5 bases and J by 2 bases, with 15 bases between them. Per the germline V gene, CDR1 is SQVTM and CDR2 is ANQGSEA. This chain's CDR3 is CSVFPGRSNTGELFF. The DNA of the CDR3 is TGCAGCGTTTTCCCCGGCAGGTCTAACACCGGGGAGCTGTTTTTT.

The chain employs TRBV19 and TRBJ2-4; 9 nucleotides match TRBD1. CDR3 length equals 16 residues. Germline CDR1 reads LNHDA; CDR2 reads SQIVND (reference sequence). The ends lost 1 base at V and 2 bases at J; junction bases unmatched: 3. CDR3 sequence (DNA): TGTGCCAGTAGTATAGCCGGGACAGGGCCCAAAAACATTCAGTACTTC. This translates into CASSIAGTGPKNIQYF.

The rearrangement links TRBV6-6 to TRBJ1-5, with TRBD1 matching over 7 bases. CDR3 size: 14 residues. Germline CDR1 and CDR2: MNHNY and SVGAGI (reference sequence). V gave up 5 bases and J gave up 9 bases; unmatched junction bases: 10. CDR3 loop: CASSSRQGYAPQHF. The CDR3 DNA reads TGTGCCAGCAGTAGTCGACAGGGTTACGCGCCCCAGCATTTT.

The CDR3 DNA reads TGTGCCAGCAACCAAGGAAGGGGCTACACCTTC. This translates into CASNQGRGYTF. V usage is TRBV6-1 and J usage is TRBJ1-2; D is unresolved. Deletions cut 7 bases from V and 8 bases from J, with 11 bases between. The CDR3 spans 11 residues. Germline V lookup: CDR1 MNHNS, CDR2 SASEGT.

The chain is built from TRBV7-9 and TRBJ1-1; 8 bases match TRBD1. From germline, CDR1 is SEHNR and CDR2 FQNEAQ (reference sequence). This CDR3 has 13 residues. V was pared by 5 bases and J by 3 bases, with 2 bases of the junction left unmatched. The CDR3 here is CASSPTGDTEAFF. The DNA of the CDR3 is TGTGCCAGCAGCCCGACAGGGGACACTGAAGCTTTCTTT.

This clone was counted a few times. The V call is TRBV11-2, the J call TRBJ1-5; maybe TRBD1 (6 bases). CDR1 and CDR2 from the germline V gene are SGHAT and FQNNGV. The length of the CDR3 is 15 residues. V was shortened by 5 bases and J by 7 bases, with 18 bases between the two germline ends. CDR3: CASSRTIQGEQPQHF. CDR3 nucleotides: TGTGCCAGCAGCCGAACGATACAGGGAGAACAGCCCCAGCATTTT.

The chain is built from TRBV7-3 and TRBJ2-3, with unresolved D. This CDR3 has 13 residues. CDR1 SGHTA and CDR2 FQGTGA come from the germline V gene. The germline V and J ends were trimmed by 2 bases and 4 bases, with 7 bases remaining between them. CDR3 in amino acids: CASSLQTPDTQYF. In DNA form, the CDR3 reads TGTGCCAGCAGCTTACAGACCCCAGATACGCAGTATTTT.

The chain is built from TRBV12-5 and TRBJ2-5, with TRBD1 matching 8 bases. The trim removed 2 bases at V and 5 bases at J, leaving 10 bases unmatched. From germline, CDR1 is LGHNT and CDR2 FRNRAP. The length of the CDR3 is 16 residues. As DNA, the CDR3 is TGTGCTAGTGGTTTGCCACGGACAGGGTCGGGCGAGACCCAGTACTTC. This sequence encodes CASGLPRTGSGETQYF.

This clone was picked up a small number of times. V usage is TRBV7-8 and J usage is TRBJ1-6, with 10 bases lining up with TRBD1. The CDR3 consists of 14 residues. Germline loops: CDR1 SGHVS, CDR2 FQNEAQ. The V and J ends lost 4 bases and 8 bases, in that order; junction bases with no gene match: 2. The DNA of the CDR3 is TGTGCCAGCAGCTACGGACAGGGGGATTCACCCCTCCACTTT. Protein sequence: CASSYGQGDSPLHF.

The chain couples TRBV9 to TRBJ2-5; D is possibly TRBD2 (5 bases). Germline CDR1 is SGDLS and CDR2 is YYNGEE. The CDR3 has 14 amino acids. V was trimmed by 0 bases and J by 1 base, leaving 7 bases between them. CDR3: CASSVGGPQETQYF. The DNA of the CDR3 is TGTGCCAGCAGCGTAGGCGGGCCCCAAGAGACCCAGTACTTC.

The V and J genes are TRBV19 and TRBJ2-7; TRBD1 matches 9 bases. V lost 6 bases to trimming and J lost 6 bases; unmatched junction nucleotides: 12. This CDR3 has 15 residues. Germline CDR1 is LNHDA and CDR2 is SQIVND (reference sequence). The DNA of the CDR3 is TGTGCCAGTAGCCGAACCCCGGGACAGGGATCCGAGCAGTACTTC. Translation: CASSRTPGQGSEQYF.

The V gene is TRBV2, the J gene TRBJ1-5, with a tentative D call TRBD1 (6 bases). Trimming pared 3 bases from V and 2 bases from J, leaving 26 bases between. The CDR3 has 20 amino acids. The germline V gene encodes CDR1 SNHLY and CDR2 FYNNEI. The CDR3 here is CASSDQGSGAGRPGNQPQHF. The CDR3 coding sequence is TGTGCCAGCAGTGACCAGGGGTCAGGTGCGGGCCGCCCGGGCAATCAGCCCCAGCATTTT.

The J gene is TRBJ1-5, the V gene TRBV5-4; perhaps TRBD1 as D (5 bases). The V and J ends lost 5 bases and 0 bases respectively, with 12 bases between them. The CDR3 consists of 15 residues. CDR1 and CDR2 (germline): SGHNT, YYREEE (reference sequence). The CDR3 DNA is TGTGCCAGCAGTCCTTGGGGGAATAGCAATCAGCCCCAGCATTTT. Its protein is CASSPWGNSNQPQHF. Complete variable domain (other parts from reference TRBV5-4 and TRBJ1-5): ETGVTQSPTHLIKTRGQQVTLRCSSQSGHNTVSWYQQALGQGPQFIFQYYREEENGRGNFPPRFSGLQFPNYSSELNVNALELDDSALYLCASSPWGNSNQPQHFGDGTRLSIL.

The chain combines TRBV19 with TRBJ1-1; D unclear. Germline V gene data show CDR1 as LNHDA and CDR2 as SQIVND (reference sequence). The V gene lost 4 bases and the J gene lost 1 base, with 19 bases spanning the gap. The CDR3 contains 17 residues. CDR3 nucleotides: TGTGCCAGTAGTAGCTGGGCGGGCAGGAGTGGGAACACTGAAGCTTTCTTT. Translated: CASSSWAGRSGNTEAFF. Looking up the rest from reference TRBV19 and TRBJ1-1 gives the full variable domain: DGGITQSPKYLFRKEGQNVTLSCEQNLNHDAMYWYRQDPGQGLRLIYYSQIVNDFQKGDIAEGYSVSREKKESFPLTVTSAQKNPTAFYLCASSSWAGRSGNTEAFFGQGTRLTVV.

This chain links TRBV27 with TRBJ2-3, with 9 positions matching TRBD1. The CDR3 contains 14 residues. CDR1 is MNHEY, CDR2 SMNVEV, per germline (reference sequence). The V gene end was trimmed by 6 bases and the J gene end by 8 bases; junction bases not matched to a gene: 9. This CDR3 is CASSLGQGKVTQYF. The CDR3 bases are TGTGCCAGCAGCCTGGGACAGGGTAAGGTTACGCAGTATTTT.

The chain uses TRBV25-1 and TRBJ1-2; TRBD1 might be the D (6 bases). The CDR3 sequence is 11 residues long. V dropped 6 bases and J dropped 4 bases, with 6 bases sitting between them. The germline V gene has CDR1 MGHDK and CDR2 SYGVNS. The CDR3 region has the DNA TGTGCCAGCAGGGACAGCTATGGCTACACCTTC. Residues: CASRDSYGYTF.